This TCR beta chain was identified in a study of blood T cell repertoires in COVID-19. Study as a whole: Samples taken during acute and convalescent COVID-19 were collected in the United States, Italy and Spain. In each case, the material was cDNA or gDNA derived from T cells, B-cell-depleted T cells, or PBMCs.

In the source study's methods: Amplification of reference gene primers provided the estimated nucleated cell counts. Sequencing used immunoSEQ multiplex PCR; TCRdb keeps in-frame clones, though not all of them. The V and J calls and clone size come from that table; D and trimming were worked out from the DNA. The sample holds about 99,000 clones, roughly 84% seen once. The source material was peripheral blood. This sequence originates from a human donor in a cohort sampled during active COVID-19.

CDR3 protein: CASSSGGGTGRGEQYF. DNA for the CDR3: TGTGCCAGCAGCTCCGGAGGCGGGACAGGGAGAGGCGAGCAGTACTTC. The chain carries TRBV7-3 and TRBJ2-7; 9 bases fit TRBD1. CDR1 is SGHTA and CDR2 is FQGTGA in the germline V gene. The V gene end was trimmed by 4 bases and the J gene end by 6 bases; junction bases not matched to a gene: 13. The CDR3 spans 16 residues.